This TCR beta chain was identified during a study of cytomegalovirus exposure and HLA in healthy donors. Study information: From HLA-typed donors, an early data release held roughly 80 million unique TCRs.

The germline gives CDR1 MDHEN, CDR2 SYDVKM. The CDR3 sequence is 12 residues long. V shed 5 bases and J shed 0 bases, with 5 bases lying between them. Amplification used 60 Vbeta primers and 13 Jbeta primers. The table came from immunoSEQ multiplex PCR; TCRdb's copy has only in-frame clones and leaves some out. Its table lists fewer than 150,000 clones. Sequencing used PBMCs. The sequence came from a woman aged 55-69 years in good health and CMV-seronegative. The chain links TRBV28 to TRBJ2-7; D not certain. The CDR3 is CASSLSSYEQYF. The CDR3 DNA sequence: TGTGCCAGCAGTCTTAGCTCCTACGAGCAGTACTTC. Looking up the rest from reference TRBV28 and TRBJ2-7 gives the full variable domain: DVKVTQSSRYLVKRTGEKVFLECVQDMDHENMFWYRQDPGLGLRLIYFSYDVKMKEKGDIPEGYSVSREKKERFSLILESASTNQTSMYLCASSLSSYEQYFGPGTRLTVT.